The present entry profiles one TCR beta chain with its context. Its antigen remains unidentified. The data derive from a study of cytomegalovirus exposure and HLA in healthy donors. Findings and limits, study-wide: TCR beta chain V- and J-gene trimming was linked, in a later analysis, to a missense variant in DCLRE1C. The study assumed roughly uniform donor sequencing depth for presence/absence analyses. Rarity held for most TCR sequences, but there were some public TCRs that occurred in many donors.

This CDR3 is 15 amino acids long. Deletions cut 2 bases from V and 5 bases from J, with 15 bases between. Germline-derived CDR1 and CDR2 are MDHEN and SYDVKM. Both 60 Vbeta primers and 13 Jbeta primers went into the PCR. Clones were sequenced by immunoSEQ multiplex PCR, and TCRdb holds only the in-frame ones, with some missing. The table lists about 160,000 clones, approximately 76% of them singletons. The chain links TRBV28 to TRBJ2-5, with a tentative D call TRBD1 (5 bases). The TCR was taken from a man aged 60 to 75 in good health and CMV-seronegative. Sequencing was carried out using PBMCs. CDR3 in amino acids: CASSLPTSGLETQYF. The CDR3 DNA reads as TGTGCCAGCAGTTTACCAACATCAGGGTTGGAGACCCAGTACTTC.